This T cell receptor beta chain was captured by sequencing in a study of cytomegalovirus exposure and HLA in healthy donors. Whole-study findings and limits: In a later analysis, the majority of CMV-associated beta chains seemingly showed HLA restriction. Common viral pathogens seemed to be connected with several of the most significant clusters, according to a later analysis. Some public TCRs appeared in many individuals, while most sequences were rare. The authors listed some 160 TCR beta chains as cytomegalovirus-associated.

Points on this clone: Its antigen remains unknown.

This CDR3 is 12 amino acids long. Germline loops: CDR1 SGHTA, CDR2 FQGTGA. J lost 13 bases, V lost 5 bases, and 4 bases had no gene match. Vbeta (60) and Jbeta (13) primers were used in the PCR. Clones were read by immunoSEQ multiplex PCR, and TCRdb kept only the in-frame ones, dropping some. This table has 35,000 to 50,000 clones, approximately 55% appearing once. This sequence was found in a human donor in good health. The chain recombines TRBV7-3 with TRBJ2-6; 8 positions match TRBD1. The sequenced sample was PBMCs. The CDR3 nucleotides are TGTGCCAGCAGCCCGAGACAGGGGGTCCTGACTTTC. This encodes CASSPRQGVLTF.